Presented here are 14 T cell receptor beta chains from one specimen sequenced in a study of T-cell reconstitution after alpha-beta-depleted transplantation in children. During its preparation, the TCRbeta library received unique molecular identifiers. Each CDR3 protein gets one entry after TCRdb re-called the PCR reads with MiXCR. Here the sample spans fewer than 200,000 distinct CDR3 sequences, about 6.8% being singletons. The sample was PBMCs from the stem cell graft donor, taken from the stem cell graft. The receptor source for this set is a human donor who donated a stem cell graft to a child with Wiskott-Aldrich syndrome.

This clonotype was seen repeatedly, ten times or more. J is TRBJ1-3 and V is TRBV12-3 or TRBV12-4, with TRBD1 matching over 7 bases. The CDR3 contains 13 residues. The ends lost 6 bases at V and 7 bases at J; junction bases unmatched: 6. The CDR3 region is CASSRSRGNTIYF. The DNA of the CDR3 is TGTGCCAGCAGCCGAAGCAGGGGGAACACCATATATTTT.

The rearrangement joins TRBV27 to TRBJ2-1, with no clear D. This CDR3 has 10 residues. CDR1 and CDR2 from the germline V gene are MNHEY and SMNVEV (reference sequence). The ends were cut back, 8 bases at V and 9 bases at J, with 8 bases in the middle. The CDR3 nucleotides read TGTGCCAGCCCTAAGGGTGAGCAGTTCTTC. Residues: CASPKGEQFF.

The CDR3 coding sequence is TGCGCCAGCAGCTTGGGTTCCACCGGGCCCCAGTACTTC. Translating gives CASSLGSTGPQYF. This chain links TRBV5-1 with TRBJ2-5; D is uncertain. CDR3 length: 13 residues. V dropped 0 bases and J dropped 9 bases, with 12 bases sitting between them. The germline gives CDR1 SGHRS, CDR2 YFSETQ.

Of note for this clonotype: This could be a read error, since a much larger clone is one nucleotide away. This CDR3 is missing its conserved last phenylalanine or tryptophan, likely due to a read error. The genes are TRBV2 and TRBJ2-5; D unresolved. This CDR3 region has 14 residues. V lost 3 bases to trimming and J lost 5 bases, with 13 bases between them. Germline V gene lookup returns CDR1 SNHLY and CDR2 FYNNEI. CDR3 coding DNA: TGTGCCAGCAGTGATGGGGTGGCGGAGGAGACCCAGTACCTC. Translation gives CASSDGVAEETQYL.

This clonotype was recorded many times. This rearrangement joins TRBV6-2 or TRBV6-3 to TRBJ2-5; unclear D gene. Looked up from germline, CDR1 is MNHEY and CDR2 is SVGEGT. This CDR3 spans 11 amino acids. DNA for the CDR3: TGTGCAACGAGTCAACAAGAGACCCAGTACTTC. Amino acids: CATSQQETQYF.

The table lists this clonotype with many counts. This chain connects TRBV14 to TRBJ2-7; D gene ambiguous. This CDR3 has 13 amino acids. From germline, CDR1 is SGHDN and CDR2 FVKESK. Trimming stripped 2 bases from V and 7 bases from J, with 12 bases between. The CDR3 sequence is CASSQLLYGEQYF. The CDR3 nucleotides read TGTGCCAGCAGCCAACTACTATATGGAGAGCAGTACTTC.

This clonotype was counted at least ten times. The genes are TRBV6-5 and TRBJ1-2; 8 nucleotides line up with TRBD1. With V trimmed by 6 bases and J by 6 bases, 6 bases remained unmatched. This CDR3 has 13 amino acids. Germline assignment: CDR1 MNHEY and CDR2 SVGAGI. For the CDR3, the DNA is TGTGCCAGCAGCAACGGACAGGGTGATGGCTACACCTTC. It is translated as CASSNGQGDGYTF.

This clonotype was counted ten times or more. The J gene is TRBJ2-3, the V gene TRBV5-1; 7 nucleotides line up with TRBD1. Per germline, CDR1 SGHRS and CDR2 YFSETQ. This CDR3 is 15 amino acids long. Trimming cost V 4 bases and J 2 bases; bases outside gene matches: 7. CDR3 nucleotide sequence: TGCGCCAGCAGCCAAGACAGGGCGGACACAGATACGCAGTATTTT. Translating it yields CASSQDRADTDTQYF.

This clonotype has only a few counts. The rearrangement joins TRBV3-1 to TRBJ2-2; tentatively, D is TRBD2 (5 bases). V was pared by 1 base and J by 0 bases, with 18 bases between. This CDR3 is 19 amino acids long. The V gene's germline CDR1 is LGHDT and CDR2 YNNKEL (reference sequence). CDR3 protein: CASSQVPLLGSANTGELFF. The CDR3, as DNA: TGTGCCAGCAGCCAAGTCCCCCTTCTTGGGAGCGCGAACACCGGGGAGCTGTTTTTT.

This clonotype has more than one count but fewer than ten. The chain links TRBV11-2 to TRBJ1-4; 7 bases are a match to TRBD1. This CDR3 contains 18 residues. From germline, CDR1 is SGHAT and CDR2 FQNNGV. Trimming removed 5 bases from V and 6 bases from J; junction bases left unmatched: 18. The CDR3 region has the DNA TGTGCCAGCAGCCCGGGAAGGGGGCGGGGTGATGGGTATGAAAAACTGTTTTTT. Translated: CASSPGRGRGDGYEKLFF.

The sample holds many counts of this clonotype. The J gene is TRBJ2-3, the V gene TRBV20-1, with 8 bases fitting TRBD2. V shed 8 bases, J shed 6 bases, and the junction held 10 bases outside the gene matches. Germline CDR1 is DFQATT and CDR2 is SNEGSKA (reference sequence). The length of the CDR3 is 13 residues. CDR3 residues: CSIRRGGADTQYF. DNA for the CDR3: TGCAGTATCCGTCGGGGGGGGGCGGATACGCAGTATTTT.

This clonotype was seen repeatedly, ten times or more. The chain joins TRBV20-1 to TRBJ2-4, with 9 bases lining up with TRBD1. The CDR3 spans 18 residues. V gave up 1 base and J gave up 6 bases; unmatched junction bases: 16. Germline-derived CDR1 and CDR2 are DFQATT and SNEGSKA (reference sequence). The CDR3 loop reads CSARVPNLPGQGINIQYF. CDR3 nucleotide sequence: TGCAGTGCTAGAGTACCCAATCTCCCGGGACAGGGAATAAACATTCAGTACTTC.

Ten or more counts support this clonotype. The V and J genes are TRBV11-2 and TRBJ1-5; D remains unclear. The CDR3 loop spans 15 amino acids. V was trimmed by 5 bases and J by 6 bases, leaving 17 bases between them. Germline-derived CDR1 and CDR2 are SGHAT and FQNNGV. The CDR3 protein is CASSHQFAPGQPQHF. The CDR3 DNA follows: TGTGCCAGCAGCCATCAATTCGCCCCCGGTCAGCCCCAGCATTTT.

This clonotype was observed at least ten times. The genes are TRBV5-6 and TRBJ1-1, with D unresolved. V dropped 2 bases and J dropped 7 bases, with 6 bases sitting between them. Germline V lookup: CDR1 SGHDT, CDR2 YYEEEE. This CDR3 region has 11 residues. In DNA, the CDR3 is TGTGCCAGCAGCTTCGAGGTTGAAGCTTTCTTT. Residues: CASSFEVEAFF.